This T cell receptor beta chain derives from a study of control samples from healthy donors and cancer patients. The method was immunoSEQ multiplex PCR; TCRdb's version includes in-frame clones alone and lacks a portion of them. Of around 130,000 clones in the sample, approximately 87% were seen once. CDR1 is LGHNA and CDR2 is YNFKEQ in the germline V gene. V lost 6 bases, J lost 1 base, and 15 bases lay in between. This CDR3 has 15 amino acids. Sequencing was performed on blood. The sequence was obtained from a man in his thirties or forties in good health. The rearrangement uses TRBV4-2 and TRBJ1-1, with D maybe TRBD1 (5 bases). The CDR3, as DNA: TGTGCCAGCAGTTCCCAGGGACCCGCGAACACTGAAGCTTTCTTT. Encoded protein: CASSSQGPANTEAFF.